Listed here is a single T cell receptor (beta chain). What it recognizes is unknown. The data were taken from a study of shared clonotypes between healthy human individuals. The study's findings and limits: Between several donors, naive CD4 clonotypes were shared at a level of approximately 5%.

V gave up 7 bases and J gave up 0 bases, with 13 bases separating them. This CDR3 has 15 residues. CDR1 and CDR2 (germline): LNHNV, YYDKDF (reference sequence). Positively selected for CCR7, the CD45RO-negative cells used as naive CD8 cells excluded terminally differentiated effector memory CD45RA+ cells. Libraries were prepared by immunoSEQ multiplex PCR; TCRdb keeps only in-frame clonotypes and omits some of them. This table has about 680,000 clones, under 95% appearing once. The genes are TRBV15 and TRBJ1-3, with D unresolved. This receptor was identified in a man aged 25 to 40 in good health. Source material: naive CD8+ T cells sorted from blood. CDR3 region: CATTRRERSGNTIYF. As DNA, the CDR3 is TGTGCCACCACTCGGCGGGAGCGCTCTGGAAACACCATATATTTT.